These T cell receptor beta chains were read from a single sample in a study of beta chain features in type 1 diabetes. Clones were read by immunoSEQ multiplex PCR, and TCRdb kept only the in-frame ones, dropping some. The sample holds under 800,000 clones, roughly 15% seen once. The sequenced sample was naive CD4+ T cells from blood. The source is a man between 18 and 29 years old in good health. CDR3s include the opening cysteine and the closing phenylalanine or tryptophan. D genes are given only for firm matches. Clone size is given for some rows only: seen once, a few or many times, or a class if the clone is expanded.

cdr3_nt: TGCGCCAGCAGCCAAGAGACACGCAATCAGCCCCAGCATTTT; cdr3_aa: CASSQETRNQPQHF; j_call: TRBJ1-5; d_call: .; clone_size: .; cdr3_length: 14; v_call: TRBV4-3
cdr3_nt: TGTGCCAGTAGTAATAGGGGGGATACGCAGTATTTT; cdr3_aa: CASSNRGDTQYF; j_call: TRBJ2-3; d_call: .; clone_size: .; cdr3_length: 12; v_call: TRBV19
cdr3_nt: TGCGCCAGCAGCCAAGGAATGAACACTGAAGCTTTCTTT; cdr3_aa: CASSQGMNTEAFF; j_call: TRBJ1-1; d_call: .; clone_size: few; cdr3_length: 13; v_call: TRBV4-1
cdr3_nt: TGTGCCAGCAGTTACCCGGTCCGGAAAAACACCGGGGAGCTGTTTTTT; cdr3_aa: CASSYPVRKNTGELFF; j_call: TRBJ2-2; d_call: .; clone_size: once; cdr3_length: 16; v_call: TRBV6-6
cdr3_nt: TGTGCCAGCTCACCATGGGAGGGGACAGATACGCAGTATTTT; cdr3_aa: CASSPWEGTDTQYF; j_call: TRBJ2-3; d_call: TRBD2; clone_size: .; cdr3_length: 14; v_call: TRBV18
cdr3_nt: TGTGCCAGCAGTTACTCGAATCAGGGGGCGAAAGGCTACACCTTC; cdr3_aa: CASSYSNQGAKGYTF; j_call: TRBJ1-2; d_call: TRBD1; clone_size: .; cdr3_length: 15; v_call: TRBV6-5
cdr3_nt: TGTGCCAGCAGTTTAGCCGACTATGGCTACACCTTC; cdr3_aa: CASSLADYGYTF; j_call: TRBJ1-2; d_call: .; clone_size: few; cdr3_length: 12; v_call: TRBV28
cdr3_nt: TGTGCCAGCAGCAGTGGGACAGGGAAAGATGGCTACACCTTC; cdr3_aa: CASSSGTGKDGYTF; j_call: TRBJ1-2; d_call: .; clone_size: .; cdr3_length: 14; v_call: TRBV21-1
cdr3_nt: TGTGCCAGCAGTCCCTTCCCGGACACTGAAGCTTTCTTT; cdr3_aa: CASSPFPDTEAFF; j_call: TRBJ1-1; d_call: .; clone_size: few; cdr3_length: 13; v_call: TRBV28
cdr3_nt: TGCGCCAGCAGCCAAGATCGCTACGGGAGTGAAAAACTGTTTTTT; cdr3_aa: CASSQDRYGSEKLFF; j_call: TRBJ1-4; d_call: .; clone_size: few; cdr3_length: 15; v_call: TRBV4-3
cdr3_nt: TGTGCCAGCAGCTTAGCCGGGGGCGGTCAATCGCCCCAGCATTTT; cdr3_aa: CASSLAGGGQSPQHF; j_call: TRBJ1-5; d_call: .; clone_size: few; cdr3_length: 15; v_call: TRBV7-9
cdr3_nt: TGTGCCAGCAGCCCCCCCCCTGGGGGGCCCCGGAACACTGAAGCTTTCTTT; cdr3_aa: CASSPPPGGPRNTEAFF; j_call: TRBJ1-1; d_call: .; clone_size: .; cdr3_length: 17; v_call: TRBV9
cdr3_nt: TGTGCCAGCAGCTGGACCGGGACAGTTCCAGCCGGGGAGCTGTTTTTT; cdr3_aa: CASSWTGTVPAGELFF; j_call: TRBJ2-2; d_call: TRBD1; clone_size: .; cdr3_length: 16; v_call: TRBV7-3
cdr3_nt: TGCGCCAGCAGCTTTTTGACAGAAGACTCTGGCTACACCTTC; cdr3_aa: CASSFLTEDSGYTF; j_call: TRBJ1-2; d_call: .; clone_size: .; cdr3_length: 14; v_call: TRBV5-1
cdr3_nt: TGTGCCAGCATCCCTCCCGGGGGCCGAAGGCCTGAAGCTTTCTTT; cdr3_aa: CASIPPGGRRPEAFF; j_call: TRBJ1-1; d_call: .; clone_size: .; cdr3_length: 15; v_call: TRBV6-5
cdr3_nt: TGTGCCAGCAGAGAAGCGGTGCCCTACGAGCAGTACTTC; cdr3_aa: CASREAVPYEQYF; j_call: TRBJ2-7; d_call: .; clone_size: few; cdr3_length: 13; v_call: TRBV7-2
cdr3_nt: TGTGCCATCAGTGAGTCGGTACGGGGACGGTGGGGCTACACCTTC; cdr3_aa: CAISESVRGRWGYTF; j_call: TRBJ1-2; d_call: .; clone_size: .; cdr3_length: 15; v_call: TRBV10-3
cdr3_nt: TGTGCCAGCAGCCCGAGGACAGGGTACGAGCAGTACTTC; cdr3_aa: CASSPRTGYEQYF; j_call: TRBJ2-7; d_call: TRBD1; clone_size: few; cdr3_length: 13; v_call: TRBV7-2
cdr3_nt: TGTGCCAGCAGTGATAACCCCCCTCAAATAGGCAATCAGCCCCAGCATTTT; cdr3_aa: CASSDNPPQIGNQPQHF; j_call: TRBJ1-5; d_call: .; clone_size: few; cdr3_length: 17; v_call: TRBV6-1
cdr3_nt: TGTGCCAGCAGCTTAGCCCCGACAGGGGGATACGAGCAGTACTTC; cdr3_aa: CASSLAPTGGYEQYF; j_call: TRBJ2-7; d_call: TRBD1; clone_size: .; cdr3_length: 15; v_call: TRBV7-2
cdr3_nt: TGTGCCAGCAGCCCCCGCAGGGAAGAGGTTGAGCAGTTCTTC; cdr3_aa: CASSPRREEVEQFF; j_call: TRBJ2-1; d_call: .; clone_size: few; cdr3_length: 14; v_call: TRBV5-4
cdr3_nt: TGTGCCAGCAGTGAGGACAGGGTTAATGAAAAACTGTTTTTT; cdr3_aa: CASSEDRVNEKLFF; j_call: TRBJ1-4; d_call: TRBD1; clone_size: few; cdr3_length: 14; v_call: TRBV6-1
cdr3_nt: TGTGCCAGCAGAGTCCAAGAGACCCAGTACTTC; cdr3_aa: CASRVQETQYF; j_call: TRBJ2-5; d_call: .; clone_size: .; cdr3_length: 11; v_call: TRBV9
cdr3_nt: TGTGCCAGCAGTCCTTCCGGGTGGCAGGGCGGTTTGCGCACTGAAGCTTTCTTT; cdr3_aa: CASSPSGWQGGLRTEAFF; j_call: TRBJ1-1; d_call: .; clone_size: few; cdr3_length: 18; v_call: TRBV27
cdr3_nt: TGTGCCAGCAGTTCTCGGAGTGGCAATCAGCCCCAGCATTTT; cdr3_aa: CASSSRSGNQPQHF; j_call: TRBJ1-5; d_call: .; clone_size: few; cdr3_length: 14; v_call: TRBV28
cdr3_nt: TGTGCCAGCAGTTACCAGGGGACTAGGAGCACAGATACGCAGTATTTT; cdr3_aa: CASSYQGTRSTDTQYF; j_call: TRBJ2-3; d_call: TRBD2; clone_size: .; cdr3_length: 16; v_call: TRBV6-6
cdr3_nt: TGCGCCAGCAGCCCCCAGGGCGCGCCTTCCTCCTACGAGCAGTACTTC; cdr3_aa: CASSPQGAPSSYEQYF; j_call: TRBJ2-7; d_call: .; clone_size: .; cdr3_length: 16; v_call: TRBV5-1
cdr3_nt: TGTGCCAGCAGTCCGGGACTCCAGGGGGAGCAGTTCTTC; cdr3_aa: CASSPGLQGEQFF; j_call: TRBJ2-1; d_call: .; clone_size: few; cdr3_length: 13; v_call: TRBV6-6
cdr3_nt: TGTGCCAGCAGCGTAGCCCCACAAGGCAGGGTCCACGAGCAGTACTTC; cdr3_aa: CASSVAPQGRVHEQYF; j_call: TRBJ2-7; d_call: .; clone_size: few; cdr3_length: 16; v_call: TRBV9
cdr3_nt: TGTGCCAGCAGCGCAGACACTTCATACGGGGGAAAACTGTTTTTT; cdr3_aa: CASSADTSYGGKLFF; j_call: TRBJ1-4; d_call: .; clone_size: few; cdr3_length: 15; v_call: TRBV7-2
cdr3_nt: TGTGCCAGCAGCGTAGCTTCACTAGCGCTACTCTACGAGCAGTACTTC; cdr3_aa: CASSVASLALLYEQYF; j_call: TRBJ2-7; d_call: TRBD2; clone_size: few; cdr3_length: 16; v_call: TRBV9
cdr3_nt: TGTGCCAGCAGTTCCGGGCGGCTTTACAATGAGCAGTTCTTC; cdr3_aa: CASSSGRLYNEQFF; j_call: TRBJ2-1; d_call: .; clone_size: few; cdr3_length: 14; v_call: TRBV6-5
cdr3_nt: TGCAGCTCTCGGCGGGGGGACATGAACACTGAAGCTTTCTTT; cdr3_aa: CSSRRGDMNTEAFF; j_call: TRBJ1-1; d_call: .; clone_size: .; cdr3_length: 14; v_call: TRBV29-1
cdr3_nt: TGTGCCAGCAGTGGGGCCCAAGATACGCAGTATTTT; cdr3_aa: CASSGAQDTQYF; j_call: TRBJ2-3; d_call: .; clone_size: .; cdr3_length: 12; v_call: TRBV6-5
cdr3_nt: TGTGCCAGCGGCTGGGAAGTCACAGATACGCAGTATTTT; cdr3_aa: CASGWEVTDTQYF; j_call: TRBJ2-3; d_call: .; clone_size: .; cdr3_length: 13; v_call: TRBV2
cdr3_nt: TGTGCCACCAGCAGAGATCTGGGTAGACAGGAGACCCAGTACTTC; cdr3_aa: CATSRDLGRQETQYF; j_call: TRBJ2-5; d_call: .; clone_size: few; cdr3_length: 15; v_call: TRBV15
cdr3_nt: TGTGCCAGCAGCGTACGACTAGCGGACTACAATGAGCAGTTCTTC; cdr3_aa: CASSVRLADYNEQFF; j_call: TRBJ2-1; d_call: TRBD2; clone_size: few; cdr3_length: 15; v_call: TRBV9
cdr3_nt: TGCGCCAGCAGCTTACTAGCGGACTCCTACGAGCAGTACTTC; cdr3_aa: CASSLLADSYEQYF; j_call: TRBJ2-7; d_call: TRBD2; clone_size: .; cdr3_length: 14; v_call: TRBV5-1
cdr3_nt: TGTGCCAGCAGTGAAGGGACTCGCTTCCCCTATGGCTACACCTTC; cdr3_aa: CASSEGTRFPYGYTF; j_call: TRBJ1-2; d_call: .; clone_size: .; cdr3_length: 15; v_call: TRBV6-1
cdr3_nt: TGTGCCAGCAGTTTTCGACAGGGCGGCGAGGAAAAACTGTTTTTT; cdr3_aa: CASSFRQGGEEKLFF; j_call: TRBJ1-4; d_call: TRBD1; clone_size: .; cdr3_length: 15; v_call: TRBV28
cdr3_nt: TGTGCCAGCAGTTACTCGATTACCGGGTCACCCCTCCACTTT; cdr3_aa: CASSYSITGSPLHF; j_call: TRBJ1-6; d_call: .; clone_size: few; cdr3_length: 14; v_call: TRBV6-5
cdr3_nt: TGTGCCAGCAGACTAGGACCGTACAATGAGCAGTTCTTC; cdr3_aa: CASRLGPYNEQFF; j_call: TRBJ2-1; d_call: .; clone_size: few; cdr3_length: 13; v_call: TRBV9
cdr3_nt: TGCGCCAGCAGCCAAGGAAGACAGGAGACCCAGTACTTC; cdr3_aa: CASSQGRQETQYF; j_call: TRBJ2-5; d_call: .; clone_size: few; cdr3_length: 13; v_call: TRBV4-1
cdr3_nt: TGTGCCACCAGCAGTTGGGACACTCTCTATGGAAACACCATATATTTT; cdr3_aa: CATSSWDTLYGNTIYF; j_call: TRBJ1-3; d_call: .; clone_size: .; cdr3_length: 16; v_call: TRBV15
cdr3_nt: TGTGCCAGTTCGATTCTCCCAGTTGGGAATCAGCCCCAGCATTTT; cdr3_aa: CASSILPVGNQPQHF; j_call: TRBJ1-5; d_call: .; clone_size: few; cdr3_length: 15; v_call: TRBV6-5
cdr3_nt: TGCGCCAGCAGCTTTAGCGGGGGCTACTCCTACGAGCAGTACTTC; cdr3_aa: CASSFSGGYSYEQYF; j_call: TRBJ2-7; d_call: TRBD2; clone_size: .; cdr3_length: 15; v_call: TRBV5-1
cdr3_nt: TGTGCCAGCAGTTTGTTAGGGGTGGGTGAAAAACTGTTTTTT; cdr3_aa: CASSLLGVGEKLFF; j_call: TRBJ1-4; d_call: .; clone_size: .; cdr3_length: 14; v_call: TRBV27
cdr3_nt: TGTGCCAGCAGCTGGGACAGGGATGGGGAGCAGTACTTC; cdr3_aa: CASSWDRDGEQYF; j_call: TRBJ2-7; d_call: TRBD1; clone_size: few; cdr3_length: 13; v_call: TRBV7-8
cdr3_nt: TGTGCCAGCAGCAAGCACGGGCAGTACTTC; cdr3_aa: CASSKHGQYF; j_call: TRBJ2-7; d_call: .; clone_size: .; cdr3_length: 10; v_call: TRBV28
cdr3_nt: TGTGCCAGCAGTGAAGCTTGGGGACAGGCTGTCTCCTATGGCTACACCTTC; cdr3_aa: CASSEAWGQAVSYGYTF; j_call: TRBJ1-2; d_call: TRBD1; clone_size: few; cdr3_length: 17; v_call: TRBV6-1